One and the same sample provided the 11 T cell receptor beta chains below, sequenced in a study of early T cells in non-severe SARS-CoV-2 infection. One entry per CDR3 protein, called by TCRdb with MiXCR from the 5' RACE reads. The table includes tens of thousands of distinct CDR3 sequences, 10% to 15% detected once. Sequenced material: whole blood. The receptors derive from an adult who was a healthcare worker with PCR-confirmed SARS-CoV-2 infection or an uninfected control (not recorded which).

This clonotype was detected ten times or more. V is TRBV18 and J is TRBJ2-2, with D perhaps being TRBD1 or TRBD2 (6 bases each). V was pared by 8 bases and J by 1 base, with 14 bases between. The germline V gene has CDR1 KGHSH and CDR2 LQKENI. The CDR3 is 15 amino acids. CDR3 bases: TGTGCCAGCCAATACGGGGGACAGAACACCGGGGAGCTGTTTTTT. This encodes CASQYGGQNTGELFF.

Here the CDR3 reads CASSLGQSSYEQYF. CDR3 coding DNA: TGTGCCAGCAGTTTGGGACAGAGCTCCTACGAGCAGTACTTC. This rearrangement joins TRBV12-3 or TRBV12-4 to TRBJ2-7; 7 bases map to TRBD1. This CDR3 has 14 amino acids. V trimming: 3 bases; J trimming: 0 bases; junction bases outside the gene matches: 2.

This clonotype was recorded many times. V is TRBV10-3 and J is TRBJ1-4; TRBD1 matches at 7 bases. J was trimmed by 1 base and V by 4 bases; bases with no gene match: 6. The CDR3 runs to 16 residues. Germline V CDR1 and CDR2: ENHRY, SYGVKD. CDR3 DNA: TGTGCCATCAGTGCTCGGGGGACAGAAACTAATGAAAAACTGTTTTTT. Translation: CAISARGTETNEKLFF.

The V and J genes are TRBV20-1 and TRBJ1-6; no firm D call. The CDR3 consists of 15 residues. Trimming pared 6 bases from V and 0 bases from J, leaving 12 bases between. In germline, CDR1 is DFQATT, CDR2 SNEGSKA (reference sequence). CDR3 protein: CSAEDFGSYNSPLHF. The CDR3 nucleotides read TGCAGTGCAGAGGATTTCGGCTCCTATAATTCACCCCTCCACTTT.

This clonotype was counted at least ten times. The CDR3 nucleotides are TGTGCCAGCAGCTTAGATCCGGAGGGCGGCAGCTCCTACAATGAGCAGTTCTTC. Translating it yields CASSLDPEGGSSYNEQFF. This chain joins TRBV11-2 and TRBJ2-1, with D possibly being TRBD2 (6 bases). The CDR3 length is 18 residues. Per the germline V gene, CDR1 is SGHAT and CDR2 is FQNNGV. Trimming left V 0 bases short and J 0 bases short, with 15 bases between.

The rearrangement joins TRBV5-1 to TRBJ2-3, with TRBD2 matching 10 bases. V dropped 4 bases and J dropped 6; count of bases not matched to a gene: 8. CDR1 SGHRS and CDR2 YFSETQ come from the germline V gene. The CDR3 extends over 15 amino acids. CDR3 sequence (DNA): TGCGCCAGCAGCCTTAGCGGGGGGCGTCAGGATACGCAGTATTTT. Translated, it gives CASSLSGGRQDTQYF.

This clonotype showed up many times. The rearrangement links TRBV5-4 to TRBJ2-6, with a tentative D call TRBD1 (7 bases). The CDR3 runs to 16 residues. Germline V gene sequence: CDR1 SGHNT, CDR2 YYREEE (reference sequence). V lost 4 bases, J lost 2 bases, and 13 bases lay in between. The CDR3: CASSGGTAAGANVLTF. The CDR3 DNA is TGTGCCAGCAGCGGGGGGACAGCGGCTGGGGCCAACGTCCTGACTTTC. Together with reference TRBV5-4 and TRBJ2-6, the CDR3 gives the full variable domain: ETGVTQSPTHLIKTRGQQVTLRCSSQSGHNTVSWYQQALGQGPQFIFQYYREEENGRGNFPPRFSGLQFPNYSSELNVNALELDDSALYLCASSGGTAAGANVLTFGAGSRLTVL.

This clonotype was seen many times. V and J are TRBV10-3 and TRBJ1-1; D may be TRBD1 (6 bases). Germline values: CDR1 ENHRY, CDR2 SYGVKD. V was cut by 11 bases and J by 4 bases, with 14 bases left in between. The CDR3 is 12 amino acids. The chain's CDR3 is CASATGLTEAFF. The CDR3 bases are TGTGCCTCGGCCACAGGGCTCACTGAAGCTTTCTTT.

This clonotype appeared a few times. The rearrangement joins TRBV5-1 to TRBJ2-3; D perhaps matches TRBD1 (6 bases). The CDR3 loop spans 14 amino acids. Between the trimmed V and J ends, which lost 0 bases and 3 bases, there was a span of 8 bases. Germline assignment: CDR1 SGHRS and CDR2 YFSETQ. CDR3: CASSLDRATDTQYF. CDR3 DNA sequence: TGCGCCAGCAGCTTGGACAGGGCAACAGATACGCAGTATTTT. The full variable domain, with the rest looked up from reference TRBV5-1 and TRBJ2-3, is KAGVTQTPRYLIKTRGQQVTLSCSPISGHRSVSWYQQTPGQGLQFLFEYFSETQRNKGNFPGRFSGRQFSNSRSEMNVSTLELGDSALYLCASSLDRATDTQYFGPGTRLTVL.

Many counts were recorded for this clonotype. This chain uses TRBV15 with TRBJ2-6, with 7 bases aligning to TRBD1. The CDR3 totals 17 residues. Germline V gives CDR1 LNHNV, CDR2 YYDKDF (reference sequence). V gave up 3 bases and J gave up 0 bases; unmatched junction bases: 5. CDR3 residues: CATSSRDRASGANVLTF. As DNA, the CDR3 is TGTGCCACCAGCAGTAGAGACAGGGCCTCTGGGGCCAACGTCCTGACTTTC.

The V gene is TRBV7-9, the J gene TRBJ2-1, with 13 bases lining up with TRBD2. Germline trimming cut 5 bases from V and 3 bases from J; bases unmatched to any gene: 4. The CDR3 is made up of 16 amino acids. The germline V gene has CDR1 SEHNR and CDR2 FQNEAQ (reference sequence). The chain's CDR3 is CASSPGTSGIYNEQFF. In DNA, the CDR3 is TGTGCCAGCAGCCCGGGGACTAGCGGGATCTACAATGAGCAGTTCTTC.